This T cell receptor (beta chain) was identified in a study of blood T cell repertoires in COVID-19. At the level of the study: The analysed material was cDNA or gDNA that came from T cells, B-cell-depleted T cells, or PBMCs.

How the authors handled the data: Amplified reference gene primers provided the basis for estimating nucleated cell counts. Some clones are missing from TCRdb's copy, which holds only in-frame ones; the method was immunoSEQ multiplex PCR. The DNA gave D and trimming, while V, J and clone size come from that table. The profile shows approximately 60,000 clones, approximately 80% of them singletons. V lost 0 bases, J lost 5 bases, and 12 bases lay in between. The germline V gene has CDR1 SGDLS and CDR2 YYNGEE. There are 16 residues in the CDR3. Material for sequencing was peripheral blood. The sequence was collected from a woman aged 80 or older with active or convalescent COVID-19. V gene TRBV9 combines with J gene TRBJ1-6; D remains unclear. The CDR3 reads CASSVAGSGHNSPLHF. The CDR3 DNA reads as TGTGCCAGCAGCGTAGCCGGTTCAGGCCATAATTCACCCCTCCACTTT.